This T cell receptor (beta chain) was sequenced for a study of T cells in Graves' hyperthyroidism and ophthalmopathy. V was clipped by 0 bases and J by 1 base, with 9 bases between them. Germline V gene sequence: CDR1 SGHRS, CDR2 YFSETQ. The CDR3 is made up of 15 amino acids. TCR beta CDR3 sequences were amplified from RNA transcripts. The study used the HTBI primer set for a first-round RT-PCR of the TCR CDR3. One entry per CDR3 protein, called by TCRdb with MiXCR from the multiplex PCR reads. Among approximately 420,000 distinct CDR3 sequences, 15% were seen once, and the ten largest hold approximately 29%.

The chain has TRBV5-1 and TRBJ2-3; D not certain. This TCR derives from a woman in her twenties or thirties with Graves' hyperthyroidism. The sequencing input was blood. DNA of the CDR3: TGCGCCAGCAGCTTGGCCACAGACCGCACAGATACGCAGTATTTT. Translated: CASSLATDRTDTQYF.